This T cell receptor beta chain emerged from a study of CD8 T cells in Susac syndrome. With random hexamers, roughly 0.45 to 1 ug RNA was reverse transcribed. immunoSEQ multiplex PCR amplified TCR beta CDR3 across 54 Vbeta, 13 Jbeta. TCRdb analysed the immunoSEQ multiplex PCR reads with MiXCR anew, one entry per CDR3 protein. The data show about 150,000 distinct CDR3 sequences, 85% to 95% seen once. Study-level findings and limits: The authors found no clonal expansion in Susac syndrome CD4+ T cell repertoires.

Sequencing targeted TCR beta in T cells from blood (CD8+ and CD4+). This clonotype appeared a single time. Its antigen is unknown. Per germline, CDR1 SQVTM and CDR2 ANQGSEA. The CDR3 length is 14 residues. Losses at the gene ends were 1 base for V and 3 bases for J; bases not matched to a gene: 2. Sequenced material: CD4+ T cells from PBMCs. The origin of this receptor is a human donor with Susac syndrome. The chain couples TRBV29-1 to TRBJ1-1; 10 bases are shared with TRBD1. In DNA form, the CDR3 reads TGCAGCGTTGAAGGGGGGACAGGGGACACTGAAGCTTTCTTT. This sequence encodes CSVEGGTGDTEAFF.